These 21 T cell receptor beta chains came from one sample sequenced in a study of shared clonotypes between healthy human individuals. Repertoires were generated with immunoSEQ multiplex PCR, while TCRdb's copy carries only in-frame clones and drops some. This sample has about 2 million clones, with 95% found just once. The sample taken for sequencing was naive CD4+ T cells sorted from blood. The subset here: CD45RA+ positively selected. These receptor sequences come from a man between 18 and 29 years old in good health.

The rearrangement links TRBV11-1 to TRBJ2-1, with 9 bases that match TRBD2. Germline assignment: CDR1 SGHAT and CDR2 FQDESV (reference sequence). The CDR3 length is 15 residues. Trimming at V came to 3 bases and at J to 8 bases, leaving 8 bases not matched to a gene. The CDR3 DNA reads TGTGCCAGCAGCTTTAGCGGGGGTAAACACGATGAGCAGTTCTTC. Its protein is CASSFSGGKHDEQFF.

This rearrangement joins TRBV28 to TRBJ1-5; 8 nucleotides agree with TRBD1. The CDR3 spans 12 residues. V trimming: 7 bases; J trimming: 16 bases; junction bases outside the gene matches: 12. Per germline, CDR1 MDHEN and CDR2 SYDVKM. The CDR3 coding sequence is TGTGCCAGCACCCTCTCGGGCAGGGGGCCTCATTTT. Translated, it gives CASTLSGRGPHF.

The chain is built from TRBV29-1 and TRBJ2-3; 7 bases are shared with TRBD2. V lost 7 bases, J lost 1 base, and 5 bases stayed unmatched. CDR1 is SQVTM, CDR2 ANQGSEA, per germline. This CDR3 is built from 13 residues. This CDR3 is CSGEGIGTDTQYF. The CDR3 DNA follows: TGCAGCGGGGAGGGAATCGGCACAGATACGCAGTATTTT.

DNA for the CDR3: TGTGCCAGCTCGCGGGAATTTGGTGAAAAACTGTTTTTT. Its protein product is CASSREFGEKLFF. The V call is TRBV18, the J call TRBJ1-4, with no clear D. The CDR3 extends over 13 amino acids. The germline gives CDR1 KGHSH, CDR2 LQKENI. V dropped 6 bases and J dropped 7 bases, with 12 bases sitting between them.

The DNA for the CDR3 is TGTGCCAGTAGTATCGGACCGCAAAGCTACGAGCAGTACTTC. Its translation: CASSIGPQSYEQYF. The rearrangement uses TRBV19 and TRBJ2-7; D gene ambiguous. This CDR3 contains 14 residues. Germline CDR1 and CDR2: LNHDA and SQIVND (reference sequence). V lost 3 bases, J lost 3 bases, and 12 bases lay in between.

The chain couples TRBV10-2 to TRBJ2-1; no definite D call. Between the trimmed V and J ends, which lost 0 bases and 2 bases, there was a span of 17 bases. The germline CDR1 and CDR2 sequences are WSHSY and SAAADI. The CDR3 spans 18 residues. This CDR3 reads CASSESRGRQGPYNEQFF. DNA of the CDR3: TGCGCCAGCAGTGAGTCGCGAGGTAGACAAGGCCCCTACAATGAGCAGTTCTTC.

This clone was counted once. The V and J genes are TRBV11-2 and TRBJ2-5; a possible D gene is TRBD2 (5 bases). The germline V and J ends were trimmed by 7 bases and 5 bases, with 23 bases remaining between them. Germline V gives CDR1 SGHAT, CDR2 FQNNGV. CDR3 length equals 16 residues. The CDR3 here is CASTSGSDPRKETQYF. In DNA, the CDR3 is TGTGCCAGCACCTCGGGGTCTGATCCAAGAAAGGAGACCCAGTACTTC.

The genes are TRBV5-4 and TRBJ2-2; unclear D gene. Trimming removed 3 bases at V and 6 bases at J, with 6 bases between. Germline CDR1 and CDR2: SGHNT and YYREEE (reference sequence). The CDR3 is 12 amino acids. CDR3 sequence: CASSSYSGELFF. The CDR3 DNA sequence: TGTGCCAGCAGCTCCTACTCCGGGGAGCTGTTTTTT.

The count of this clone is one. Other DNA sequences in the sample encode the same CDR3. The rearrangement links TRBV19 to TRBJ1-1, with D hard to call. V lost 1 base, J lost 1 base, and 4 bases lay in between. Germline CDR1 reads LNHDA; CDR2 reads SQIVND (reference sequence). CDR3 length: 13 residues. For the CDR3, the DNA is TGTGCCAGTAGTATAGGTGCGAACACTGAAGCTTTCTTT. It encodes CASSIGANTEAFF. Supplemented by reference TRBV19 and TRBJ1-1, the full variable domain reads DGGITQSPKYLFRKEGQNVTLSCEQNLNHDAMYWYRQDPGQGLRLIYYSQIVNDFQKGDIAEGYSVSREKKESFPLTVTSAQKNPTAFYLCASSIGANTEAFFGQGTRLTVV.

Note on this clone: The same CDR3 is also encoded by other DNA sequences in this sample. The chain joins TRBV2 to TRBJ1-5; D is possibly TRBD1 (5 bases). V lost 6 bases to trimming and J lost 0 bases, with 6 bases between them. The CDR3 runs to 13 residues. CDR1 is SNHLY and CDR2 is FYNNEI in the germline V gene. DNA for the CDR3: TGTGCCAGCAGGACAGATAGCAATCAGCCCCAGCATTTT. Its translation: CASRTDSNQPQHF.

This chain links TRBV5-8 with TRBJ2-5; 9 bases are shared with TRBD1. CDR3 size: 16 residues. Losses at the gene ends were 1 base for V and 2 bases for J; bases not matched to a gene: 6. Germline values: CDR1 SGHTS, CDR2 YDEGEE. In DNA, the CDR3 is TGTGCCAGCAGCTTGCTGGGACAGGGTATTCAAGAGACCCAGTACTTC. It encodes CASSLLGQGIQETQYF.

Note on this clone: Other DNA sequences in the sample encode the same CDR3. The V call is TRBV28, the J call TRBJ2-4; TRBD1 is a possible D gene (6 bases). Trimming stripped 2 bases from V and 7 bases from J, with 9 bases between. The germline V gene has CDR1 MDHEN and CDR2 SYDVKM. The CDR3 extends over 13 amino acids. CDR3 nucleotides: TGTGCCAGCAGTTTAGGGGGCCGCAACATTCAGTACTTC. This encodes CASSLGGRNIQYF.

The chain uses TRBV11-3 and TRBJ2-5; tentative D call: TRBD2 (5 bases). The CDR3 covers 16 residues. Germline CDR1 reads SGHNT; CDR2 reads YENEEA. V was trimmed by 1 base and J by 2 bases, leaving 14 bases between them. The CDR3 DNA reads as TGTGCCAGCAGCTTAGGTTTCCGAGGGTGGCAAGAGACCCAGTACTTC. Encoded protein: CASSLGFRGWQETQYF.

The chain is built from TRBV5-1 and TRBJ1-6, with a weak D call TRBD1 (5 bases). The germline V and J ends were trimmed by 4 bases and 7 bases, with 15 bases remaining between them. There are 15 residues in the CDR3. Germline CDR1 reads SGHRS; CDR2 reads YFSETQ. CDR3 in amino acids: CASSPVRGGNSPLHF. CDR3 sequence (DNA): TGCGCCAGCAGCCCCGTGAGGGGTGGCAATTCACCCCTCCACTTT.

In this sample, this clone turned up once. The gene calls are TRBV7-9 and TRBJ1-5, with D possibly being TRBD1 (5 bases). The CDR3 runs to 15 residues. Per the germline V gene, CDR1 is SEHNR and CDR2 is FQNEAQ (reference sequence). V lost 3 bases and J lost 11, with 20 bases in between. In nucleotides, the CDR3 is TGTGCCAGCAGCTTGGGAGCGGGGGTGCAAGGGGCCCAGCATTTT. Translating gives CASSLGAGVQGAQHF.

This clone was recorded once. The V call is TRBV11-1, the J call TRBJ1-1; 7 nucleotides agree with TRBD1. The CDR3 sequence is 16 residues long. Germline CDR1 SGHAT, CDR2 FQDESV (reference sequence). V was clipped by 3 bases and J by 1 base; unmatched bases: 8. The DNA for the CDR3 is TGTGCCAGCAGCTTGCGGGACAGAGTTGCGAACACTGAAGCTTTCTTT. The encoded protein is CASSLRDRVANTEAFF.

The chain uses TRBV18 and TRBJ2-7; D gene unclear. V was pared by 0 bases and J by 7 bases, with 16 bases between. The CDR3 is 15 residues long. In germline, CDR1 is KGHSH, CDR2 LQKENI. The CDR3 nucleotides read TGTGCCAGCTCACCACCGGCGCAGATGGAAAAGGAGCAGTACTTC. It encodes CASSPPAQMEKEQYF.

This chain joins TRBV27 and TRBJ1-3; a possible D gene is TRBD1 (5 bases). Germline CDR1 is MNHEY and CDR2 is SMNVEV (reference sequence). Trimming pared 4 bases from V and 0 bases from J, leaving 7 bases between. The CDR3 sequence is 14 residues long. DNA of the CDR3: TGTGCCAGCAGTTCGGGGGTCTCTGGAAACACCATATATTTT. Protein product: CASSSGVSGNTIYF.

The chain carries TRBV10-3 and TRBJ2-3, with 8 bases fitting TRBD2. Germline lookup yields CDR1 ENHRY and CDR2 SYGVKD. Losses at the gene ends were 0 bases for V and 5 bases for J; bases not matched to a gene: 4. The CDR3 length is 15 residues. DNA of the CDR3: TGTGCCATCAGTGAGTCAGCGGGAGTGGGAGATACGCAGTATTTT. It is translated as CAISESAGVGDTQYF.

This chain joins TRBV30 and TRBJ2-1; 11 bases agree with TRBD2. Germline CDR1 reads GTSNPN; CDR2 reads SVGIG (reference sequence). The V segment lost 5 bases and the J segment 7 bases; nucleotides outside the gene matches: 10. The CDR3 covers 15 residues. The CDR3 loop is CAWGLAGGRRNEQFF. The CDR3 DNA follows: TGTGCCTGGGGCTTAGCGGGGGGGCGAAGGAATGAGCAGTTCTTC.

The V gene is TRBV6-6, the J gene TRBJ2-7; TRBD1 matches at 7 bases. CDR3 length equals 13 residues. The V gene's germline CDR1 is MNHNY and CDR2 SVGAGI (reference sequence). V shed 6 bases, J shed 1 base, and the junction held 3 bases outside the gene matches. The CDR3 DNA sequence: TGTGCCAGCAGCCAACAGGGGTCCTACGAGCAGTACTTC. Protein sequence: CASSQQGSYEQYF.